This T cell receptor (beta chain) was documented in a study of blood T cell repertoires in COVID-19. The overall study: Sample material is recorded as cDNA or gDNA derived from T cells, B-cell-depleted T cells, or PBMCs.

The study assigned cohorts using participant-reported clinical history. Two negative PCRs, clearance, or symptom resolution characterized the recovered Cohort 3 donors. Between the trimmed V and J ends, which lost 7 bases and 1 base, there was a span of 13 bases. From germline, CDR1 is SGHTA and CDR2 FQGNSA. This CDR3 is built from 14 residues. Generated by immunoSEQ multiplex PCR, the TCRdb table keeps only in-frame clones and is missing some. The sample lists 200,000 to 250,000 clones; roughly 82% were seen once. This chain joins TRBV7-2 and TRBJ1-1; no clear D gene. Sequences were obtained from PBMCs or T cells enriched from blood (not recorded which). This receptor was taken from a woman in her 50s who had recovered from COVID-19. The CDR3 nucleotides are TGTGCCAGCAACCCCTGGACTGGGAACACTGAAGCTTTCTTT. Translation: CASNPWTGNTEAFF.